The rows below give T cell receptor beta chains drawn from one sample of a study of neurological immune-mediated disorders. MiXCR was run by TCRdb on the 5' RACE reads, yielding one entry per CDR3 protein. This sample has about 80,000 distinct CDR3 sequences, with about 5.6% found just once. Source material: PBMCs. Source of these receptors: a woman aged 60-70 years with multiple sclerosis. CDR3s include the opening cysteine and the closing phenylalanine or tryptophan.

J gene: TRBJ1-1
V gene: TRBV24-1
CDR3 protein: CATRGFGGAEAFF

J gene: TRBJ1-2
V gene: TRBV5-1
CDR3 protein: CASSFTGQGFDGYTF

J gene: TRBJ1-5
V gene: TRBV6-5
CDR3 protein: CASSYSPYSNQPQHF

J gene: TRBJ2-7
V gene: TRBV29-1
CDR3 protein: CSVAGQGLYEQYF

J gene: TRBJ1-5
V gene: TRBV20-1
CDR3 protein: CSAEGREGQAHQHF

J gene: TRBJ2-1
V gene: TRBV12-3/TRBV12-4
CDR3 protein: CASNHRRTSYNEQFF

J gene: TRBJ2-2
V gene: TRBV6-5
CDR3 protein: CASRMDQRNTGELFF

J gene: TRBJ1-2
V gene: TRBV27
CDR3 protein: CASSFIGGTGDGYTF

J gene: TRBJ2-5
V gene: TRBV10-3
CDR3 protein: CAISSAGGQETQYF

J gene: TRBJ1-2
V gene: TRBV12-3/TRBV12-4
CDR3 protein: CASSLAGGYTF

J gene: TRBJ1-2
V gene: TRBV7-9
CDR3 protein: CASSQGDYGYTF

J gene: TRBJ1-2
V gene: TRBV5-1
CDR3 protein: CASREGGLLYGYTF

J gene: TRBJ2-5
V gene: TRBV28
CDR3 protein: CASSPFAGSQETQYF

J gene: TRBJ2-7
V gene: TRBV9
CDR3 protein: CASSVGGTGYEQYF

J gene: TRBJ2-7
V gene: TRBV15
CDR3 protein: CATSRAGTGVYEQYF

J gene: TRBJ2-7
V gene: TRBV15
CDR3 protein: CATSRRDRDYEQYF

J gene: TRBJ1-1
V gene: TRBV10-1
CDR3 protein: CASSEFLSNTEAFF

J gene: TRBJ1-1
V gene: TRBV12-3/TRBV12-4
CDR3 protein: CASSRGGGETEAFF

J gene: TRBJ2-7
V gene: TRBV5-1
CDR3 protein: CASSLARGQGDYEQYF

J gene: TRBJ1-4
V gene: TRBV24-1
CDR3 protein: CATSDPGQGLTNEKLFF

J gene: TRBJ2-3
V gene: TRBV20-1
CDR3 protein: CSARASGRASTDTQYF

J gene: TRBJ1-1
V gene: TRBV2
CDR3 protein: CASSDALGSPGRQLGTEAFF

J gene: TRBJ2-7
V gene: TRBV6-2/TRBV6-3
CDR3 protein: CASSTAIAGGSYEQYF

J gene: TRBJ2-7
V gene: TRBV28
CDR3 protein: CASSRTEAEQYF

J gene: TRBJ2-1
V gene: TRBV10-3
CDR3 protein: CAISESTSGGAGNEQFF

J gene: TRBJ2-3
V gene: TRBV5-1
CDR3 protein: CASSFTGTGGTDTQYF

J gene: TRBJ2-7
V gene: TRBV7-8
CDR3 protein: CASSPPLRTGGLYEQYF

J gene: TRBJ2-7
V gene: TRBV3-1
CDR3 protein: CASSSGTVTMAGEQYF

J gene: TRBJ2-7
V gene: TRBV9
CDR3 protein: CASSARGETTNSYEQYF

J gene: TRBJ2-3
V gene: TRBV6-5
CDR3 protein: CASRGVSGGTDTQYF

J gene: TRBJ1-2
V gene: TRBV12-3/TRBV12-4
CDR3 protein: CASSPGLGGYTF

J gene: TRBJ1-1
V gene: TRBV7-2
CDR3 protein: CASSAPWGGTEAFF

J gene: TRBJ2-7
V gene: TRBV5-5
CDR3 protein: CASSLVQAHSYEQYF

J gene: TRBJ1-3
V gene: TRBV6-6
CDR3 protein: CASSYQASFGGNTIYF

J gene: TRBJ1-1
V gene: TRBV28
CDR3 protein: CASSAPGHRNTEAFF

J gene: TRBJ2-1
V gene: TRBV5-1
CDR3 protein: CASSLVGGSYNEQFF

J gene: TRBJ1-2
V gene: TRBV5-6
CDR3 protein: CASSSTGSLYGYTF

J gene: TRBJ2-5
V gene: TRBV24-1
CDR3 protein: CAPQGAETQYF

J gene: TRBJ2-5
V gene: TRBV7-2
CDR3 protein: CASSLVGNSGTQETQYF

J gene: TRBJ2-2
V gene: TRBV5-1
CDR3 protein: CASSVLAGMDTGELFF

J gene: TRBJ1-1
V gene: TRBV18
CDR3 protein: CASSPLGARNTEAFF

J gene: TRBJ1-4
V gene: TRBV7-9
CDR3 protein: CASNQMDARLNEKLFF

J gene: TRBJ2-3
V gene: TRBV29-1
CDR3 protein: CSAQTTGVVADTQYF

J gene: TRBJ2-2
V gene: TRBV12-3/TRBV12-4
CDR3 protein: CASSLWVGPTGGELFF

J gene: TRBJ1-6
V gene: TRBV27
CDR3 protein: CASSFLTGSGSPLHF